This T cell receptor (beta chain) was profiled in a study of neurological immune-mediated disorders. Whole-study findings and limits: HTLV-1-associated myelopathy showed the most TCR clonal expansion; multiple sclerosis the least, below healthy controls.

One entry per CDR3 protein, called by TCRdb with MiXCR from the 5' RACE reads. This table has fewer than 50,000 distinct CDR3 sequences, 2.5% appearing once. Many counts were recorded for this clonotype. The antigen remains undetermined. This CDR3 contains 14 residues. The V and J ends lost 3 bases and 1 base respectively, with 7 bases between them. Per germline, CDR1 SGHRS and CDR2 YFSETQ. The rearrangement joins TRBV5-1 to TRBJ2-2; D might be TRBD1 (6 bases). Sequenced sample: PBMCs. The clonotype comes from a man aged 25-45 years with multiple sclerosis. CDR3 bases: TGCGCCAGCAGCTCACAGGGGAACACCGGGGAGCTGTTTTTT. It encodes CASSSQGNTGELFF.